One and the same sample provided the 15 T cell receptor beta chains below, sequenced in a study of T cells expressing NK-cell markers. TCRdb reanalyzed the 5' RACE reads and collapses them to one entry per CDR3 protein, without DNA. The sample spans some 150,000 distinct CDR3 sequences; the ten largest clones claim roughly an eighth. Sequences were obtained from blood T cells: a sorted CD56 or NKG2C T cell subset, CD4+ or CD8+ T cells, or bulk PBMC T cells (not recorded which). These receptors all come from a young man in good health.

The CDR3 reads CASSFMNTVNTEAFF. The gene calls are TRBV7-2 and TRBJ1-1. Germline values: CDR1 SGHTA, CDR2 FQGNSA. This CDR3 is 15 amino acids long.

The chain recombines TRBV12-3 or TRBV12-4 with TRBJ2-5; with no DNA, the TCRdb D assignment of TRBD1 cannot be verified. The CDR3 spans 15 residues. The CDR3 is CASSPRRTQQETQYF.

The J gene is TRBJ2-7, the V gene TRBV19; TCRdb's assignment of TRBD2 cannot be checked, as there is no DNA. The germline gives CDR1 LNHDA, CDR2 SQIVND (reference sequence). The length of the CDR3 is 14 residues. The CDR3 here is CASSMGVGGYEQYF.

The chain couples TRBV3-1 to TRBJ2-3; the D call from TCRdb, TRBD2, cannot be confirmed without DNA. Germline loops: CDR1 LGHDT, CDR2 YNNKEL (reference sequence). The CDR3 totals 13 residues. The CDR3 reads CASSQASGDTQYF.

The chain is built from TRBV12-3 or TRBV12-4 and TRBJ2-5. This CDR3 comprises 15 residues. This CDR3 reads CASKHPMTQQETQYF.

The J gene is TRBJ2-7, the V gene TRBV10-3. Germline V gene sequence: CDR1 ENHRY, CDR2 SYGVKD. This CDR3 has 15 amino acids. The CDR3 region is CAISDWAGTPYEQYF.

The chain joins TRBV6-5 to TRBJ1-1. Germline CDR1 reads MNHEY; CDR2 reads SVGAGI. CDR3 length equals 14 residues. CDR3 region: CASSYSKDGTEAFF.

The chain combines TRBV12-3 or TRBV12-4 with TRBJ2-2; TCRdb indicates TRBD2, and absent DNA this call remains unverified. The CDR3 totals 15 residues. The chain's CDR3 is CASTFGPSGTGELFF.

V is TRBV6-2 or TRBV6-3 and J is TRBJ2-1; lacking DNA, the TRBD2 call made by TCRdb goes unchecked. This CDR3 comprises 15 residues. Germline values: CDR1 MNHEY, CDR2 SVGEGT. CDR3 region: CASASGQRAYNEQFF.

CDR3 sequence reads: CASIWGAGAGTEAFF. This sequence joins TRBV6-5 and TRBJ1-1; TCRdb designates TRBD1, a call that cannot be tested without DNA. Germline values: CDR1 MNHEY, CDR2 SVGAGI. The CDR3 runs 15 residues.

The chain couples TRBV7-2 to TRBJ2-1; the D call from TCRdb, TRBD2, cannot be confirmed without DNA. Germline CDR1 is SGHTA and CDR2 is FQGNSA. The CDR3 extends over 14 amino acids. The CDR3 loop reads CASSGRGTNYEQFF.

This chain links TRBV30 with TRBJ1-1; TCRdb's D call of TRBD1 is untestable without DNA. This CDR3 is built from 14 residues. CDR1 is GTSNPN and CDR2 is SVGIG in the germline V gene (reference sequence). Here the CDR3 reads CAWSYGTGGEEAFF.

V usage is TRBV12-3 or TRBV12-4 and J usage is TRBJ2-3. This CDR3 is 15 amino acids long. CDR3 sequence reads: CASSLFSRGTDTQYF.

This sequence joins TRBV29-1 and TRBJ2-1; the TCRdb call, TRBD2, lacks DNA for checking. Per germline, CDR1 SQVTM and CDR2 ANQGSEA. The CDR3 contains 14 residues. CDR3 region: CSVDGSGRAGEQFF.

The rearrangement joins TRBV15 to TRBJ2-7. The CDR3 covers 15 residues. In germline, CDR1 is LNHNV, CDR2 YYDKDF (reference sequence). The CDR3: CATSRDRARSYEQYF.